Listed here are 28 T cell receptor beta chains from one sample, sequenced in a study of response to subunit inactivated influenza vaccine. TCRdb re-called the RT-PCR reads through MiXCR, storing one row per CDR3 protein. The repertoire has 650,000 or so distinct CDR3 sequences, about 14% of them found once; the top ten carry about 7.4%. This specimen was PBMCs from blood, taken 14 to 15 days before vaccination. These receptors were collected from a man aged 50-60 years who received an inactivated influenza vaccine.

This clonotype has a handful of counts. The CDR3 region has the DNA TGCAGCGTTAAGCACAGCTGGGACTATGGCTACACCTTC. Translated: CSVKHSWDYGYTF. This rearrangement joins TRBV29-1 to TRBJ1-2; D gene ambiguous. The V gene lost 5 bases and the J gene lost 3 bases, with 13 bases spanning the gap. CDR1 SQVTM and CDR2 ANQGSEA come from the germline V gene. This CDR3 is 13 amino acids long. Combining the CDR3 with reference TRBV29-1 and TRBJ1-2 gives the whole variable domain SAVISQKPSRDICQRGTSLTIQCQVDSQVTMMFWYRQQPGQSLTLIATANQGSEATYESGFVIDKFPISRPNLTFSTLTVSNMSPEDSSIYLCSVKHSWDYGYTFGSGTRLTVV.

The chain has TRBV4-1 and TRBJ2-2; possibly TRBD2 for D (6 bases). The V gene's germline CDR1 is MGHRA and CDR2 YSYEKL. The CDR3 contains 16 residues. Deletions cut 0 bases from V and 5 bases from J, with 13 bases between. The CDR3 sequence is CASSQDIRGSTGELFF. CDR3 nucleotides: TGCGCCAGCAGCCAAGATATCCGGGGGAGTACCGGGGAGCTGTTTTTT.

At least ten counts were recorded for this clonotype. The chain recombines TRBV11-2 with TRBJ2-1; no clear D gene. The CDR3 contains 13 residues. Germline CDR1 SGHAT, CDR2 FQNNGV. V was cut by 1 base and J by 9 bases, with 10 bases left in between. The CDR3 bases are TGTGCCAGCAGCTTAGTCGTCCGAACTGAGCAGTTCTTC. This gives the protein CASSLVVRTEQFF.

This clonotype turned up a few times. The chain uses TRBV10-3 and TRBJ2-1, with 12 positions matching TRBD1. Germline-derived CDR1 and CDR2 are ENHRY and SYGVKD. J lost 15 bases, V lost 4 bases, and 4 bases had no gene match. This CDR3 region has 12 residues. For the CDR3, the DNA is TGTGCCATCAGTGGGGACAGGGGGCAACCGTTCTTC. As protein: CAISGDRGQPFF.

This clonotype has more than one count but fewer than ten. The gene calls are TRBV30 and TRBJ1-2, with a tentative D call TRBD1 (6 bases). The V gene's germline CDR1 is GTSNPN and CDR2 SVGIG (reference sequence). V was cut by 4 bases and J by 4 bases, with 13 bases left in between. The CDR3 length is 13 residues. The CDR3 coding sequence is TGTGCCTGGAAACTAGGGGGGAGCTATGGCTACACCTTC. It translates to CAWKLGGSYGYTF.

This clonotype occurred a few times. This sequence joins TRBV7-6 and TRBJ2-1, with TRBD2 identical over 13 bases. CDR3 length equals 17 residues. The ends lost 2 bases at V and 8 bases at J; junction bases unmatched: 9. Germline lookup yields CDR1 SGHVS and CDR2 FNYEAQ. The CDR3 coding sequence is TGTGCCAGCAGCTTAACCGGACTAGCGGGAGAATATGATGAGCAGTTCTTC. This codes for CASSLTGLAGEYDEQFF.

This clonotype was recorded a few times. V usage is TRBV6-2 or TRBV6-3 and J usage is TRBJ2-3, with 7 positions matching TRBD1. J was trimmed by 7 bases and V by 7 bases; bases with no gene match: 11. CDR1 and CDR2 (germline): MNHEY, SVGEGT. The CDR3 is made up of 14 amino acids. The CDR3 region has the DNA TGTGCCAGCATTCGCGAGACAGGGACCAATACGCAGTATTTT. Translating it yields CASIRETGTNTQYF.

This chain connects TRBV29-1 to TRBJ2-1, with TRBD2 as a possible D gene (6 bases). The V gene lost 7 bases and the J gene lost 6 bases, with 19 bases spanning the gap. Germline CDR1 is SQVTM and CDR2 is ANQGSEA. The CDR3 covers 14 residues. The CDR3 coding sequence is TGCAGCGCCCATCGGAAACTAGCCCTCAATGAGCAGTTCTTC. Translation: CSAHRKLALNEQFF.

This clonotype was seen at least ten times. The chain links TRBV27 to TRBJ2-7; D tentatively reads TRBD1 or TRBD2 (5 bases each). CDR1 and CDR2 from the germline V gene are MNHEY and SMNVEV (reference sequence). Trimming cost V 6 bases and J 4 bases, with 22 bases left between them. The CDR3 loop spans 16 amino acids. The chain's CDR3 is CASSPEGQRASYEQYF. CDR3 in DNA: TGTGCCAGCAGCCCCGAGGGGCAAAGGGCGAGTTACGAGCAGTACTTC.

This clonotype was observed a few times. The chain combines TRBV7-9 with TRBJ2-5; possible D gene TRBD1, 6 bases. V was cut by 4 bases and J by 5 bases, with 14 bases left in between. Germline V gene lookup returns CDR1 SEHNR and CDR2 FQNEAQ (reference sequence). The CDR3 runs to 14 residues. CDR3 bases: TGTGCCAGCAGCTCACGACAGGTCGAGGAGACCCAGTACTTC. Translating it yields CASSSRQVEETQYF.

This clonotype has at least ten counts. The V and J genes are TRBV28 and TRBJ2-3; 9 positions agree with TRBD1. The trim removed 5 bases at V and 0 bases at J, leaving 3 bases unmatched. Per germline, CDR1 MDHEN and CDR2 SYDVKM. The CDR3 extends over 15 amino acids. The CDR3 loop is CASSADRGSTDTQYF. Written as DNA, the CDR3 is TGTGCCAGCAGTGCCGACAGGGGGAGCACAGATACGCAGTATTTT.

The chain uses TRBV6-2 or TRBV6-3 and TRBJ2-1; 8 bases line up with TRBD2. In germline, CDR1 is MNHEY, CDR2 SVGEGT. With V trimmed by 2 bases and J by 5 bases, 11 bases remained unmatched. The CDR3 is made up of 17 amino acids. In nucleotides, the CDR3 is TGTGCCAGCAGTTACCGCCTCCCCCAGCGGGAGAACAATGAGCAGTTCTTC. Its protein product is CASSYRLPQRENNEQFF.

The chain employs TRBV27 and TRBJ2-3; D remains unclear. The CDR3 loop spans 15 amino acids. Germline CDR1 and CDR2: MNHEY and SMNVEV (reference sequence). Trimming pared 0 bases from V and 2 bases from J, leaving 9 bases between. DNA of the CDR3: TGTGCCAGCAGTTTATCGCGGACCCCCACAGATACGCAGTATTTT. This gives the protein CASSLSRTPTDTQYF.

CDR3 protein: CASSYLPYPGQNTGELFF. The CDR3 DNA is TGTGCCAGCAGCTACCTCCCTTACCCGGGTCAGAACACCGGGGAGCTGTTTTTT. This chain links TRBV27 with TRBJ2-2; D is unresolved. The CDR3 sequence is 18 residues long. Germline lookup yields CDR1 MNHEY and CDR2 SMNVEV (reference sequence). V was pared by 6 bases and J by 1 base, with 21 bases between.

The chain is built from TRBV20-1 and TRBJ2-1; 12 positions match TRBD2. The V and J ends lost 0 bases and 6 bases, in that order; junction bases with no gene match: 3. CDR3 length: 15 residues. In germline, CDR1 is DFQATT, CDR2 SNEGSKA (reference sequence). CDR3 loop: CSARDPSGRGNEQFF. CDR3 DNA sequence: TGCAGTGCTAGAGATCCTAGCGGGAGGGGCAATGAGCAGTTCTTC.

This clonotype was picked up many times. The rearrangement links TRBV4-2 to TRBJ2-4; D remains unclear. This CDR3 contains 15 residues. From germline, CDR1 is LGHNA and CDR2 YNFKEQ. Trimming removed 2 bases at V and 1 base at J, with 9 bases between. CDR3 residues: CASSQSVGAKNIQYF. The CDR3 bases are TGTGCCAGCAGCCAAAGCGTGGGGGCCAAAAACATTCAGTACTTC.

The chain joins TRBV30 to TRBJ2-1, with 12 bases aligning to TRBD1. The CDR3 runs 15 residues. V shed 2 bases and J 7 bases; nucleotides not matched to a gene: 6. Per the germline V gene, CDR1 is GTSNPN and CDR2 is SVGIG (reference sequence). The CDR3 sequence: CAWSTGTGGGNEQFF. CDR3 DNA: TGTGCCTGGAGTACCGGGACAGGGGGCGGGAATGAGCAGTTCTTC. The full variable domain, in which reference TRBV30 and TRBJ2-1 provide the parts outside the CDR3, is SQTIHQWPATLVQPVGSPLSLECTVEGTSNPNLYWYRQAAGRGLQLLFYSVGIGQISSEVPQNLSASRPQDRQFILSSKKLLLSDSGFYLCAWSTGTGGGNEQFFGPGTRLTVL.

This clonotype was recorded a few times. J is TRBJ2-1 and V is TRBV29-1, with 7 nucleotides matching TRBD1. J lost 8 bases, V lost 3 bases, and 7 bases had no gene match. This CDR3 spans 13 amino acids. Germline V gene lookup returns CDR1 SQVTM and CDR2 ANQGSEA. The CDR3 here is CSVDLNRGYEQFF. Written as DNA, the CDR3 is TGCAGCGTTGACCTTAACAGGGGTTATGAGCAGTTCTTC.

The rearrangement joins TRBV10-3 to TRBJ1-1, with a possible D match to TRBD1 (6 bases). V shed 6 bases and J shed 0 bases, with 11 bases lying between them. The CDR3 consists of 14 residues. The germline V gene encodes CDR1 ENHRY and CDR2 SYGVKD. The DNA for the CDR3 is TGTGCCATCAGAGGGGACATGGTGAACACTGAAGCTTTCTTT. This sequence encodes CAIRGDMVNTEAFF.

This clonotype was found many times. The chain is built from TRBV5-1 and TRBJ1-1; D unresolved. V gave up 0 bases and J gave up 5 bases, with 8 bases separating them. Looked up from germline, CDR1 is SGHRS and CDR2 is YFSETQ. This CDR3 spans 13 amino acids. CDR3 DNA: TGCGCCAGCAGCTTGGAGGGAAGTACTGAAGCTTTCTTT. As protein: CASSLEGSTEAFF.

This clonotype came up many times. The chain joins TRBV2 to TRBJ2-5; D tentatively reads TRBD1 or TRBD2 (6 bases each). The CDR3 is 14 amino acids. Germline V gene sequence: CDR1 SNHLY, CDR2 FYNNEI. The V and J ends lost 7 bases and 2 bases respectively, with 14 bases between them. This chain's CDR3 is CASKFGGRQETQYF. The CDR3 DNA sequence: TGTGCCAGCAAATTTGGGGGGCGGCAAGAGACCCAGTACTTC.

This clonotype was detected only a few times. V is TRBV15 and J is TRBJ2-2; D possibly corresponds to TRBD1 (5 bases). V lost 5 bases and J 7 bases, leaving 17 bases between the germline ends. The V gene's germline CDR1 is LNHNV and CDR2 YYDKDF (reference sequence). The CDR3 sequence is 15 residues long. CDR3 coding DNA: TGTGCCACCAGCTCTTCCCGCAGGGTTGGCGGGGAGCTGTTTTTT. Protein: CATSSSRRVGGELFF.

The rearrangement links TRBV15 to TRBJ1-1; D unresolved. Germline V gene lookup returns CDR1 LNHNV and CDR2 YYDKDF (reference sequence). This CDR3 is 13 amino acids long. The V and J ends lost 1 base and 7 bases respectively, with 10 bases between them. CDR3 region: CATSRGVGGEAFF. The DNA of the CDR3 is TGTGCCACCAGCAGAGGCGTAGGCGGTGAAGCTTTCTTT.

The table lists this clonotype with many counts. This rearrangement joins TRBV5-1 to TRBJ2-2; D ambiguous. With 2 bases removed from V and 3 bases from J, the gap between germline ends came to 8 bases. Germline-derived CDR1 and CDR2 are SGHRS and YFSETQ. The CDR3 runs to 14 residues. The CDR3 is CASSFGWHTGELFF. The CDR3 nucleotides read TGCGCCAGCAGCTTTGGGTGGCACACCGGGGAGCTGTTTTTT.

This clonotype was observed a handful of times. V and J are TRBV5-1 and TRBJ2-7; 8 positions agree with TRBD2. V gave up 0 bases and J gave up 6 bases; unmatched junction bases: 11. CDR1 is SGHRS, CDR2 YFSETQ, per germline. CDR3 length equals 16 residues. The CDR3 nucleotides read TGCGCCAGCAGCTTGGCGGCGGGAGGACCCCAAGGCGAGCAGTACTTC. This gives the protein CASSLAAGGPQGEQYF.

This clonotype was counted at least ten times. The CDR3 region is CASSTPPNEQFF. The CDR3 coding sequence is TGTGCCAGCAGCACACCCCCGAATGAGCAGTTCTTC. The chain joins TRBV12-3 or TRBV12-4 to TRBJ2-1; D gene uncertain. The CDR3 loop spans 12 amino acids. Trimming took 6 bases from V and 7 from J, leaving 10 bases between them.

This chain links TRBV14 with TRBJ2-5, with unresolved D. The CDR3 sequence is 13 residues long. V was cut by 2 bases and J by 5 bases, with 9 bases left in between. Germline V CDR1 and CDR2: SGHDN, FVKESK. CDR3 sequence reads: CASSQRRQETQYF. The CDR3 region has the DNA TGTGCCAGCAGCCAACGCAGGCAGGAGACCCAGTACTTC.

The CDR3 loop reads CASSHDALAARYNEQFF. The CDR3 nucleotides read TGTGCCAGCAGTCACGATGCCCTAGCGGCCCGGTATAATGAGCAGTTCTTC. The chain has TRBV6-5 and TRBJ2-1, with 7 bases that match TRBD2. J lost 7 bases, V lost 5 bases, and 17 bases had no gene match. CDR1 is MNHEY, CDR2 SVGAGI, per germline. There are 17 residues in the CDR3.